This entry is about one TCR beta chain. From germline, CDR1 is MNHNS and CDR2 SASEGT. Deletions cut 4 bases from V and 2 bases from J, with 6 bases between. The CDR3 runs 13 residues. This PCR relied on a set of 60 Vbeta primers and 13 Jbeta primers. TCRdb's copy holds only in-frame clones and misses some; the assay was immunoSEQ multiplex PCR. The repertoire consists of some 120,000 clones, with roughly 15% occurring once and the leading ten covering 1.5% to 2%. This record belongs to a study of cytomegalovirus exposure and HLA in healthy donors. V usage is TRBV6-1 and J usage is TRBJ1-5; no reliable D call. This receptor was identified in a woman in her late teens or twenties in good health and CMV-seronegative. Sequencing input: PBMCs. CDR3 region: CASSGLGNQPQHF. In nucleotides, the CDR3 is TGTGCCAGCAGTGGTTTAGGCAATCAGCCCCAGCATTTT.